Below are 8 T cell receptor beta chains sequenced from a single sample in a study of CD8 T cells in ankylosing spondylitis. Study-wide results and limits: Made up of about eight highly homologous variants, a TCR beta motif appeared characteristic of ankylosing spondylitis blood.

TCRdb independently ran MiXCR on the 5' RACE reads; one entry per CDR3 protein. The sample carries approximately 400,000 distinct CDR3 sequences, 15% to 20% recorded once. These receptors have no known antigen. What was sequenced was blood, either unsorted or a sorted T cell fraction (not recorded which). These TCRs come from a male donor with ankylosing spondylitis.

The gene calls are TRBV24-1 and TRBJ2-1; D is uncertain. This CDR3 region has 16 residues. Trimming took 2 bases from V and 0 from J, leaving 10 bases between them. In germline, CDR1 is KGHDR, CDR2 SFDVKD. The CDR3 region has the DNA TGTGCCACCAGTGATTCGGGTCTCTACTCCTACAATGAGCAGTTCTTC. Its translation: CATSDSGLYSYNEQFF.

The sample holds a few counts of this clonotype. The chain carries TRBV5-1 and TRBJ2-7, with a tentative D call TRBD2 (5 bases). The length of the CDR3 is 13 residues. Germline assignment: CDR1 SGHRS and CDR2 YFSETQ. The V end lost 0 bases, the J end lost 5 bases, and 9 bases lay between the germline ends. CDR3 region: CASSLGDGDEQYF. The CDR3 DNA sequence: TGCGCCAGCAGCTTGGGAGACGGGGACGAGCAGTACTTC.

The chain combines TRBV12-3 or TRBV12-4 with TRBJ2-3; TRBD2 matches at 15 bases. Trimming took 5 bases from V and 5 from J; bases not matched to a gene: 5. The length of the CDR3 is 16 residues. The CDR3 region is CASSGGLAGGGDTQYF. The DNA of the CDR3 is TGTGCCAGCAGTGGAGGACTAGCGGGGGGGGGAGATACGCAGTATTTT.

This clonotype was seen only a few times. The V gene is TRBV30, the J gene TRBJ2-7, with 8 bases that match TRBD1. CDR3 size: 12 residues. Germline assignment: CDR1 GTSNPN and CDR2 SVGIG (reference sequence). CDR3 protein: CALGQVAYEQYF. In nucleotides, the CDR3 is TGTGCGTTGGGACAGGTTGCCTACGAGCAGTACTTC.

The sample holds a few counts of this clonotype. The V and J genes are TRBV7-9 and TRBJ2-3, with D uncertain. V lost 5 bases and J 5 bases, leaving 14 bases between the germline ends. The CDR3 extends over 14 amino acids. Germline CDR1 reads SEHNR; CDR2 reads FQNEAQ (reference sequence). CDR3 DNA: TGTGCCAGCAGCACCGAGGTAGCTAGAGATACGCAGTATTTT. It is translated as CASSTEVARDTQYF.

The sample holds many counts of this clonotype. The chain couples TRBV15 to TRBJ2-3; D gene unclear. Trimming left V 3 bases short and J 4 bases short, with 8 bases between. CDR1 is LNHNV and CDR2 is YYDKDF in the germline V gene (reference sequence). This CDR3 comprises 13 residues. The CDR3 DNA reads TGTGCCACCAGCAGCTCCAAGGCAGATACGCAGTATTTT. This sequence encodes CATSSSKADTQYF. The full variable domain, its missing parts supplied by reference TRBV15 and TRBJ2-3, is DAMVIQNPRYQVTQFGKPVTLSCSQTLNHNVMYWYQQKSSQAPKLLFHYYDKDFNNEADTPDNFQSRRPNTSFCFLDIRSPGLGDTAMYLCATSSSKADTQYFGPGTRLTVL.

The chain links TRBV28 to TRBJ1-2; perhaps TRBD1 as D (6 bases). Germline V gene data show CDR1 as MDHEN and CDR2 as SYDVKM. The CDR3 loop spans 13 amino acids. Trimming stripped 5 bases from V and 4 bases from J, with 11 bases between. The CDR3 bases are TGTGCCAGCAGTGATGGACAGATCTATGGCTACACCTTC. Its protein product is CASSDGQIYGYTF.

This clonotype appeared a few times. The rearrangement uses TRBV7-9 and TRBJ1-1; perhaps TRBD1 as D (6 bases). There are 15 residues in the CDR3. With 0 bases removed from V and 7 bases from J, the gap between germline ends came to 15 bases. The germline V gene has CDR1 SEHNR and CDR2 FQNEAQ (reference sequence). The CDR3 DNA sequence: TGTGCCAGCAGCTTAGCCGCGGGGGCGTCTAATGAAGCTTTCTTT. Translation: CASSLAAGASNEAFF.